The 15 T cell receptor beta chains below all came from one sample that was sequenced in a study of identical twins. TCRdb recomputed calls from the 5' RACE reads with MiXCR, one row per CDR3 protein. The sample includes 200,000 to 250,000 distinct CDR3 sequences, 7.5% of them seen just once. These records were also assigned to another study, of yellow fever vaccine responses in identical twins.

The sequencing sample was made of memory (CD45RO+) T cells sorted from blood. Receptors originate from a woman between 18 and 29 years old in good health.

The CDR3 spells CASSLNGDGTDTQYF. CDR3 nucleotide sequence: TGTGCCAGCAGTTTGAACGGGGATGGCACAGATACGCAGTATTTT. The chain is built from TRBV12-3 or TRBV12-4 and TRBJ2-3; a weak D match, TRBD2 (5 bases). The CDR3 runs 15 residues. V was cut by 3 bases and J by 1 base, with 11 bases left in between.

This clonotype was picked up many times. This chain uses TRBV7-2 with TRBJ2-1; D remains ambiguous. The CDR3 spans 13 residues. Germline assignment: CDR1 SGHTA and CDR2 FQGNSA. V lost 6 bases, J lost 10 bases, and 16 bases lay in between. The CDR3 DNA is TGTGCCAGCAGTCAAACAGTACATGGGGAGCAGTTCTTC. Protein product: CASSQTVHGEQFF.

This clonotype was counted at least ten times. The gene calls are TRBV15 and TRBJ2-5; 14 positions match TRBD2. CDR3 size: 18 residues. Germline V gene data show CDR1 as LNHNV and CDR2 as YYDKDF (reference sequence). With V trimmed by 3 bases and J by 4 bases, 10 bases remained unmatched. In nucleotides, the CDR3 is TGTGCCACCAGCAGGATACAGGGACTAGCGGGAGAAGGAGAGACCCAGTACTTC. Its translation is CATSRIQGLAGEGETQYF. Together with reference TRBV15 and TRBJ2-5, the CDR3 gives the full variable domain: DAMVIQNPRYQVTQFGKPVTLSCSQTLNHNVMYWYQQKSSQAPKLLFHYYDKDFNNEADTPDNFQSRRPNTSFCFLDIRSPGLGDTAMYLCATSRIQGLAGEGETQYFGPGTRLLVL.

This clonotype appeared many times. The chain couples TRBV7-9 to TRBJ1-1; TRBD1 might be the D (5 bases). Germline V gene lookup returns CDR1 SEHNR and CDR2 FQNEAQ (reference sequence). V shed 0 bases and J shed 5 bases, with 10 bases lying between them. This CDR3 comprises 14 residues. In nucleotides, the CDR3 is TGTGCCAGCAGCTTAGCTACAGGAGGAACTGAAGCTTTCTTT. As protein: CASSLATGGTEAFF.

Many counts were recorded for this clonotype. The chain uses TRBV29-1 and TRBJ2-5, with D unclear. V lost 3 bases to trimming and J lost 4 bases, with 3 bases between them. Germline V gives CDR1 SQVTM, CDR2 ANQGSEA. CDR3 size: 10 residues. The CDR3, as DNA: TGCAGCGTTGAGGGAGAGACCCAGTACTTC. It is translated as CSVEGETQYF.

This chain uses TRBV4-2 with TRBJ2-5, with D tentatively TRBD1 (6 bases). Germline lookup yields CDR1 LGHNA and CDR2 YNFKEQ. The CDR3 has 16 residues. The V and J ends lost 1 base and 4 bases respectively, with 16 bases between them. CDR3 residues: CASSQGLGQGVETQYF. DNA for the CDR3: TGTGCCAGCAGCCAAGGGTTGGGACAAGGGGTAGAGACCCAGTACTTC.

This clonotype showed up many times. CDR3 bases: TGCAGTGTTCCAAGCGGGGGAAGTACCTACAATGAGCAGTTCTTC. This translates into CSVPSGGSTYNEQFF. The chain links TRBV20-1 to TRBJ2-1; TRBD2 matches 8 bases. Germline trimming cut 7 bases from V and 2 bases from J; bases unmatched to any gene: 10. CDR1 and CDR2 (germline): DFQATT, SNEGSKA (reference sequence). The CDR3 runs to 15 residues.

This chain connects TRBV20-1 to TRBJ2-5; 9 bases fit TRBD2. V shed 1 base, J shed 4 bases, and the junction held 10 bases outside the gene matches. CDR3 length: 16 residues. Per germline, CDR1 DFQATT and CDR2 SNEGSKA (reference sequence). The DNA for the CDR3 is TGCAGTGCTAGAGGGCAGAGCGGGGGGCCAGGAGAGACCCAGTACTTC. Translation gives CSARGQSGGPGETQYF.

This clonotype was found many times. This chain connects TRBV7-2 to TRBJ2-5, with 7 bases fitting TRBD2. Unmatched junction bases numbered 7, after V lost 3 bases and J lost 3 bases. CDR1 is SGHTA and CDR2 is FQGNSA in the germline V gene. The CDR3 has 15 residues. The CDR3 here is CASSFSGHGKETQYF. The CDR3 nucleotides are TGTGCCAGCAGCTTTAGCGGGCACGGTAAAGAGACCCAGTACTTC.

This clonotype has a handful of counts. The chain uses TRBV6-2 or TRBV6-3 and TRBJ2-1; maybe TRBD2 (6 bases). Trimming stripped 5 bases from V and 3 bases from J, with 8 bases between. Looked up from germline, CDR1 is MNHEY and CDR2 is SVGEGT. The CDR3 is made up of 13 amino acids. The CDR3 DNA sequence: TGTGCCAGCAGTGGCGGGGACTACAATGAGCAGTTCTTC. This codes for CASSGGDYNEQFF.

This clonotype was observed at least ten times. V is TRBV5-1 and J is TRBJ1-6, with unresolved D. The ends were cut back, 0 bases at V and 2 bases at J, with 6 bases in the middle. CDR1 and CDR2 from the germline V gene are SGHRS and YFSETQ. The CDR3 consists of 15 residues. The CDR3 DNA is TGCGCCAGCAGCTTGGAGGGAACCTATAATTCACCCCTCCACTTT. It translates to CASSLEGTYNSPLHF.

The chain recombines TRBV28 with TRBJ2-5; 7 bases agree with TRBD1. J gave up 4 bases and V 5 bases, and 7 bases lay outside the gene matches. CDR1 is MDHEN and CDR2 is SYDVKM in the germline V gene. The CDR3 spans 14 residues. CDR3 region: CASSDEGARETQYF. The DNA for the CDR3 is TGTGCCAGCAGTGACGAGGGGGCACGAGAGACCCAGTACTTC.

This clonotype was recorded a few times. Written as DNA, the CDR3 is TGCGCCAGCAGCTTGGAGGTCAAAAACATTCAGTACTTC. It codes for CASSLEVKNIQYF. The chain links TRBV5-1 to TRBJ2-4, with no clear D. CDR1 and CDR2 (germline): SGHRS, YFSETQ. CDR3 size: 13 residues. V was cut by 0 bases and J by 3 bases, with 4 bases left in between.

This clonotype was counted only a few times. The chain links TRBV3-1 to TRBJ2-7, with D perhaps TRBD1 (5 bases). The germline gives CDR1 LGHDT, CDR2 YNNKEL (reference sequence). This CDR3 contains 13 residues. V lost 2 bases and J 4 bases, leaving 9 bases between the germline ends. This chain's CDR3 is CASSQRDSYEQYF. The CDR3 DNA reads as TGTGCCAGCAGCCAACGCGACAGTTACGAGCAGTACTTC.

This clonotype was counted a single time. V usage is TRBV5-4 and J usage is TRBJ2-3, with 8 bases aligning to TRBD2. J gave up 0 bases and V 6 bases, and 9 bases lay outside the gene matches. The CDR3 sequence is 16 residues long. The germline V gene has CDR1 SGHNT and CDR2 YYREEE (reference sequence). The CDR3 DNA follows: TGTGCCAGCAAAGACGGGAGGGCCTCGAGCACAGATACGCAGTATTTT. Residues: CASKDGRASSTDTQYF.